The 3 T cell receptor beta chains reported below all come from one sample, sequenced in a study of CD8 T cells in Susac syndrome. A quantity of about 0.5 to 1 ug RNA underwent reverse transcription using random hexamers. TCRdb redid the calling of the immunoSEQ multiplex PCR reads with MiXCR, one entry per CDR3 protein. The sample carries approximately 200,000 distinct CDR3 sequences, 92% recorded once. The sample comprised CD8+ T cells from PBMCs. The origin of the receptors is a human donor with multiple sclerosis.

The CDR3 DNA reads as TGTGCCAGCAGTGAGGCTGCCCCAGATACGCAGTATTTT. Protein sequence: CASSEAAPDTQYF. The genes are TRBV2 and TRBJ2-3; D is undetermined. V dropped 3 bases and J dropped 4 bases, with 8 bases sitting between them. The V gene's germline CDR1 is SNHLY and CDR2 FYNNEI. The CDR3 contains 13 residues.

The chain has TRBV18 and TRBJ2-7, with 8 bases fitting TRBD2. Germline V gene sequence: CDR1 KGHSH, CDR2 LQKENI. V lost 3 bases, J lost 4 bases, and 17 bases stayed unmatched. The CDR3 consists of 18 residues. CDR3 protein: CASSPRPGEVAGPYEQYF. In DNA form, the CDR3 reads TGTGCCAGCTCACCCCGGCCTGGGGAGGTAGCGGGGCCTTACGAGCAGTACTTC.

The V call is TRBV4-2, the J call TRBJ2-1; 13 bases match TRBD2. The V segment lost 5 bases and the J segment 3 bases; nucleotides outside the gene matches: 4. Germline-derived CDR1 and CDR2 are LGHNA and YNFKEQ. This CDR3 comprises 16 residues. The CDR3 bases are TGTGCCAGCAGCTCACTAGCGGGGGGGATCTACAATGAGCAGTTCTTC. It specifies CASSSLAGGIYNEQFF.